This TCR beta chain was recorded in a study of blood T cells in healthy people across ages. Overall study: Capture via template switching afforded approximately one barcoded beta molecule per two T cells.

Overall study findings and caveats: Total diversity from one million sequenced T cells was likely underestimated.

Together with a sample-barcoded 5' primer, a J-beta primer mix was included in a second PCR lasting roughly 6 to 12 cycles. Each TCR beta cDNA got a 12-nucleotide random molecular identifier. MiXCR, run by TCRdb on the 5' RACE reads, gives a single entry per CDR3 protein. The table lists some 1.6 million distinct CDR3 sequences, about 31% of them singletons. Those donating, healthy Caucasian individuals from Russia, were aged 6 to 90. Worth noting for this clonotype: Its antigen is still unknown.

CDR1 is MNHEY, CDR2 SVGAGI, per germline. The CDR3 is 15 amino acids. J was trimmed by 3 bases and V by 8 bases; bases with no gene match: 11. This clonotype was sampled from a woman aged 30 to 39 in good health. Specimen: blood. The chain carries TRBV6-5 and TRBJ2-5; 8 bases agree with TRBD2. CDR3 coding DNA: TGTGCCAGCCGTCCCTTTCGAGCGGGGGAAGAGACCCAGTACTTC. Residues: CASRPFRAGEETQYF.